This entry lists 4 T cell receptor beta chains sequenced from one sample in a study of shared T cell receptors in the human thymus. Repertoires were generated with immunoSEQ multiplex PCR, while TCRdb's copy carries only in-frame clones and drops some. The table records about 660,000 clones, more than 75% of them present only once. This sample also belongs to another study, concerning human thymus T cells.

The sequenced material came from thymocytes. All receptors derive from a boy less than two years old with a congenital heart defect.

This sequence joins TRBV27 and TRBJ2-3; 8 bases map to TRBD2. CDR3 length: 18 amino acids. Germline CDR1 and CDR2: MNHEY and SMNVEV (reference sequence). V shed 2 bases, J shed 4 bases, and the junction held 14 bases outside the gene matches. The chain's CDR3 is CASSLGGLAGLHPDTQYF. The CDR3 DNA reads TGTGCCAGCAGTTTAGGGGGTTTAGCGGGACTTCATCCAGATACGCAGTATTTT.

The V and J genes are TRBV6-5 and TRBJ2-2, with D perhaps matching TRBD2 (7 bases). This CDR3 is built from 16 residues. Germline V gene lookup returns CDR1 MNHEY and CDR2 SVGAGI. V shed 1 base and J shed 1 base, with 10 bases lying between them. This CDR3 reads CASSYWGGRNTGELFF. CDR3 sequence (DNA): TGTGCCAGCAGTTACTGGGGGGGCCGGAACACCGGGGAGCTGTTTTTT.

The CDR3 reads CARPGLESSYNEQFF. The CDR3 DNA is TGTGCCCGCCCAGGGCTGGAGTCCTCCTACAATGAGCAGTTCTTC. This chain links TRBV28 with TRBJ2-1, with a possible D match to TRBD1 (5 bases). Trimming cost V 11 bases and J 0 bases, with 17 bases left between them. Per germline, CDR1 MDHEN and CDR2 SYDVKM. The CDR3 is made up of 15 amino acids. The full variable domain, with the rest looked up from reference TRBV28 and TRBJ2-1, is DVKVTQSSRYLVKRTGEKVFLECVQDMDHENMFWYRQDPGLGLRLIYFSYDVKMKEKGDIPEGYSVSREKKERFSLILESASTNQTSMYLCARPGLESSYNEQFFGPGTRLTVL.

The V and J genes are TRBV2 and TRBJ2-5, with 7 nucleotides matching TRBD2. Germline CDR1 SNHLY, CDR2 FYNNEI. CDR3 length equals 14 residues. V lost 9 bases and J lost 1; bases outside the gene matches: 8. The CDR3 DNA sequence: TGTGCCAGGGGGGGGGTAGGCGGCCAAGAGACCCAGTACTTC. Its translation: CARGGVGGQETQYF.